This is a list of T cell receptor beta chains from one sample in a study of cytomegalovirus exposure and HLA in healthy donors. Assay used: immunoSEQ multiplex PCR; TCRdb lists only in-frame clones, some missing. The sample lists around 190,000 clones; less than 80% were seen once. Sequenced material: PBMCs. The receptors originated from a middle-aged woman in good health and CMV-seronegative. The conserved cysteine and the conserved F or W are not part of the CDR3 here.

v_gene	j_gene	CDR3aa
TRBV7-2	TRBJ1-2	ASSTRTGTGDYGYT
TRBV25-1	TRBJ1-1	ASSEYIGGDTEAF
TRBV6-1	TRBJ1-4	ASSESGTGIEKLF
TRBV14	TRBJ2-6	ASSQIASGANVLT
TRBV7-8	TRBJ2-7	ASSPSSGLCEQY
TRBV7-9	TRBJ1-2	ASSLVQDAGRYGYT
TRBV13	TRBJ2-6	ASSLNGGSGANVLT
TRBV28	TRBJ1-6	ASSLPPEVPLH
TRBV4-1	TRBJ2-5	ASSQDGTGQETQY
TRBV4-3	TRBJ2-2	ASSQDLGGYTGELF
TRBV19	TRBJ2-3	ASSMIGGGGGADTQY
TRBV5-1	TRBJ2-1	ASSLDETGGLDEQF
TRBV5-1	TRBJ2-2	ASSLAPGGGELF
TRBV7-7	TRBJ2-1	ASSPVGSSYNEQF
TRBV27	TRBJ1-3	ASSPSRAGNTIY
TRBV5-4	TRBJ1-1	ASSLEGSEAF
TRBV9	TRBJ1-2	ASSVEGAIYGYT
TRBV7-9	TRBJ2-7	ASSLDGGSSYEQY
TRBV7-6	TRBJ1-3	ASSLQGGNTIY
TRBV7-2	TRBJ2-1	ASSLMKRSSEQF
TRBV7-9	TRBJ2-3	ASSSRDRDTGTQY
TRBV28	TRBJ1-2	ASSLLTVRVGYT
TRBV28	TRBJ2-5	ASSGPGLHEY
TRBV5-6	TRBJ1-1	ASRARDRLMNTEAF
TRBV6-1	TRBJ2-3	ASSEPGQGADTQY
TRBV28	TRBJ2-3	ASSGGLAATDTQY
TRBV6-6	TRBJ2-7	ASSSPTGRPYEQY
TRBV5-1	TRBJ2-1	ASSFLAGGNEQF
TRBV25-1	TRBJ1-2	ASSEHGQAGFGGYT
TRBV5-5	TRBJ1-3	ASSHRQSSSGNTIY
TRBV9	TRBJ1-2	ASTPGTGGMSRGYT
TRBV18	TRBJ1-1	ASSPLPGMGNTEAF
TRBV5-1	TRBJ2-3	ASSSSGSPGDTQY
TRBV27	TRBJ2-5	ASSFHRGRGETQY
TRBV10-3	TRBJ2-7	AIGRGTGSYEQY
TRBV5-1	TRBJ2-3	ASSLEPRGHTDTQY
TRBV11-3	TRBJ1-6	ASSLGDNLNSPLH
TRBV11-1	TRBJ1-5	ASSLAPGAAWPQH
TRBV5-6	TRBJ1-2	ASSLTDPGYGYT
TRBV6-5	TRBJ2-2	ASTLLVPGVGELF
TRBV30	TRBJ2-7	AWRGGGEQY
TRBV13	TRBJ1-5	ASSHGHLKGNQPQH
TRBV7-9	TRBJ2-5	ASSLRTGGQETQY
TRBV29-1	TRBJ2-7	SAVAGTGEAYEQY
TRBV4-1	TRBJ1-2	ASSQGEQPTNYGYT
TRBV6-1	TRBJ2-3	ASSDSSISTDTQY
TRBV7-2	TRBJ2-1	ASSLDGIHNEQF
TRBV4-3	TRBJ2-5	ASSQAYRDRGETQY
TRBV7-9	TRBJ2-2	ASSLSGGELF
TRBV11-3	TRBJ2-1	ASSSTGGSYNEQF
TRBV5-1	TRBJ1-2	ASSSFTGGASGYT
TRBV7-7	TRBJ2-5	ASSLTAAYQETQY
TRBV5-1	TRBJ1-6	ASSSVRGQGASPLH
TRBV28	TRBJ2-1	ASSLGSGRTYEQF
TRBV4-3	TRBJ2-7	ASSQEEKTAYEQY
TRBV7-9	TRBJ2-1	ASSFTTSGRNEQF